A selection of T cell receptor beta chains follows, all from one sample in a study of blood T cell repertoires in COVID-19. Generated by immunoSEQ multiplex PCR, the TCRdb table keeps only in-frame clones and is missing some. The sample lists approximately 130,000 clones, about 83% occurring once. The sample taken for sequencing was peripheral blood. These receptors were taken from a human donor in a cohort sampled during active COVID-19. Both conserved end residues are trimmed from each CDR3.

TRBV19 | ASTPGNYYGYT
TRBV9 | ASSVAPTGNTIY
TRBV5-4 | ASSLRGEDTEAF
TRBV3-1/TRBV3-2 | ASRASAGGPHEQF
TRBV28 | ASRQGTGGRAF
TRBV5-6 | ASSTAGGGSEQF
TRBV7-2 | ASSLIAGSSGNTIY
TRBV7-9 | ASSTSAPTGTEGTQY
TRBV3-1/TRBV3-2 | ASSLKGGGEQY
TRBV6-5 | ASGRESLYEQY
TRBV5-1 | ASSSGQGPNTEAF
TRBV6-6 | ASSAYRGTEAF